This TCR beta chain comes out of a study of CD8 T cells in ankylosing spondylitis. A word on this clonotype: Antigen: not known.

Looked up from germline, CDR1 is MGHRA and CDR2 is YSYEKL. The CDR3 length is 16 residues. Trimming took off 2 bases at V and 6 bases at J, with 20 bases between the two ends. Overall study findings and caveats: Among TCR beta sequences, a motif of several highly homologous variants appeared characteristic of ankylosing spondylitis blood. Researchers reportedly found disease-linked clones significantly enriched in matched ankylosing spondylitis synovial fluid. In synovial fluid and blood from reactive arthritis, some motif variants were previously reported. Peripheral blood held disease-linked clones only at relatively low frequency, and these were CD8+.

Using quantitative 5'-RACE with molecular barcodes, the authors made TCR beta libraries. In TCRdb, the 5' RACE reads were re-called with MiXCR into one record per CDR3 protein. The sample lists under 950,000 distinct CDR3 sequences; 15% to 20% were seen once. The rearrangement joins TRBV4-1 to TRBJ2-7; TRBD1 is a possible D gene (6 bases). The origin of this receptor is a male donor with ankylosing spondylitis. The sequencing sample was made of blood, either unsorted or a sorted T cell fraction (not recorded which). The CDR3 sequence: CASSQYADSPGSEQYF. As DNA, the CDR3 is TGCGCCAGCAGCCAATATGCGGACAGCCCCGGCTCCGAGCAGTACTTC.